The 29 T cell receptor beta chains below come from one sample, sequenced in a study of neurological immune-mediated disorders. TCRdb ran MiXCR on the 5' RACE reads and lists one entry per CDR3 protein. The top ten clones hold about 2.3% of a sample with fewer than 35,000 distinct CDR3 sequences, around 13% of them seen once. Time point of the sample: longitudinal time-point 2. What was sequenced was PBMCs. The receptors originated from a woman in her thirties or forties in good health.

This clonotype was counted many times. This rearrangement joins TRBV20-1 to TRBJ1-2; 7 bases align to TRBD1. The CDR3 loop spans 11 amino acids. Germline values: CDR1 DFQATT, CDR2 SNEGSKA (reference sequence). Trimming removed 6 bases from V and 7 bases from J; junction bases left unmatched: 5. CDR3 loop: CSADTGVGYTF. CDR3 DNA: TGCAGTGCCGATACAGGGGTTGGCTACACCTTC.

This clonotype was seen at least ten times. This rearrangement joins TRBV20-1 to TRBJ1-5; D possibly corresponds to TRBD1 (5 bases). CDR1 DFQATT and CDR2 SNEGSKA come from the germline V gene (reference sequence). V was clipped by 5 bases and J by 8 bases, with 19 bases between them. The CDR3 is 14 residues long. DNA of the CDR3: TGCAGTGCTTCTTATACGGGACTAAACGAGCCCCAGCATTTT. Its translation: CSASYTGLNEPQHF.

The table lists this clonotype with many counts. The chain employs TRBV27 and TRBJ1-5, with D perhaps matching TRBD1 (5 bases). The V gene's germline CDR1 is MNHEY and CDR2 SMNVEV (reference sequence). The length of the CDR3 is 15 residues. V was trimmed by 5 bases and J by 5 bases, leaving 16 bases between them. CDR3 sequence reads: CASSPSDSEDQPQHF. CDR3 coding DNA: TGTGCCAGCAGTCCCTCCGACAGCGAGGATCAGCCCCAGCATTTT.

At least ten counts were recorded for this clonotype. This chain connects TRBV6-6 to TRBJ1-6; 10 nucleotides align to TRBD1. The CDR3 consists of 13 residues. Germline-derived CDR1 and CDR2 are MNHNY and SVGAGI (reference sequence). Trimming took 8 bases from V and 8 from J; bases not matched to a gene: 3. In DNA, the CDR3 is TGTGCCAGCGGGGACAGGGGTTATTCACCCCTCCACTTT. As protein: CASGDRGYSPLHF.

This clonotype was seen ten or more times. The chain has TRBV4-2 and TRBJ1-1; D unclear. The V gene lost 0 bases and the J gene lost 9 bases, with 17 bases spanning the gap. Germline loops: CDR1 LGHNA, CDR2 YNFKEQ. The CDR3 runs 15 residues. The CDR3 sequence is CASSQDSGSEKKAFF. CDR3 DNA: TGTGCCAGCAGCCAAGATTCCGGGAGCGAAAAGAAAGCTTTCTTT.

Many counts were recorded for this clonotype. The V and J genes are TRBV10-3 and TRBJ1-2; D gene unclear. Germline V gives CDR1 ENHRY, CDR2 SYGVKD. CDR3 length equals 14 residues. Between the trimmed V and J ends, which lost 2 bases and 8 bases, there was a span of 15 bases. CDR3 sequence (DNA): TGTGCCATCAGTGAGCCGCGGAATATCTACGGCTACACCTTC. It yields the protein CAISEPRNIYGYTF.

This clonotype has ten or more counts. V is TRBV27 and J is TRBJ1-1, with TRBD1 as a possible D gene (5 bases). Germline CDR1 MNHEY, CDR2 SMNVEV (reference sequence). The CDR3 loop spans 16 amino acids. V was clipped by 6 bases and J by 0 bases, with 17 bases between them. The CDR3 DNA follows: TGTGCCAGCAGACGACAAGGGACCTTCATGAACACTGAAGCTTTCTTT. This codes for CASRRQGTFMNTEAFF.

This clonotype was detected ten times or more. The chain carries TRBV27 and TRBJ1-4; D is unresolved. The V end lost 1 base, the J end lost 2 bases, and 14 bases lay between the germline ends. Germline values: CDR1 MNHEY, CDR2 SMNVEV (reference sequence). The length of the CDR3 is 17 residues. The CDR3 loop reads CASSLLGSPATNEKLFF. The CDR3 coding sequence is TGTGCCAGCAGTTTATTGGGCAGCCCAGCGACTAATGAAAAACTGTTTTTT. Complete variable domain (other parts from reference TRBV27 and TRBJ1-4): EAQVTQNPRYLITVTGKKLTVTCSQNMNHEYMSWYRQDPGLGLRQIYYSMNVEVTDKGDVPEGYKVSRKEKRNFPLILESPSPNQTSLYFCASSLLGSPATNEKLFFGSGTQLSVL.

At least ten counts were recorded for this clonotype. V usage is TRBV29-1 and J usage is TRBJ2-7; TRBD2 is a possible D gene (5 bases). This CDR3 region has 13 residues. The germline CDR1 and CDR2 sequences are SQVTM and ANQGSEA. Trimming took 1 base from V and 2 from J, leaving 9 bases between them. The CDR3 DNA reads TGCAGCGTTGAAGTGAGGGAAACCTACGAGCAGTACTTC. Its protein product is CSVEVRETYEQYF.

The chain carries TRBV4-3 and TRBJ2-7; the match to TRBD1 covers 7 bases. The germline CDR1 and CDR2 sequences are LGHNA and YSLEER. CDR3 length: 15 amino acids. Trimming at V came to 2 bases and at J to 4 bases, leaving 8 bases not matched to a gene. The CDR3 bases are TGCGCCAGCAGCCAATCGCCCGGGACAGAGTACGAGCAGTACTTC. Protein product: CASSQSPGTEYEQYF.

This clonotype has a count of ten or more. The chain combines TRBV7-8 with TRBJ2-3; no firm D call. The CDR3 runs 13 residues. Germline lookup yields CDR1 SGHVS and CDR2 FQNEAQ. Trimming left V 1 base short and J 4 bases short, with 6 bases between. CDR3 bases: TGTGCCAGCAGCTTAGGGCTATCAGATACGCAGTATTTT. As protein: CASSLGLSDTQYF.

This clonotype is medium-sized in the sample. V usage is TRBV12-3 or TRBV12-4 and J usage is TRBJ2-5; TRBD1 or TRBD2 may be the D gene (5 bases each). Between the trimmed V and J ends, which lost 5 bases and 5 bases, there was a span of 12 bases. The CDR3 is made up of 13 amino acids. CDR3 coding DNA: TGTGCCAGCAGTCCCCGTCGGGGCGAGACCCAGTACTTC. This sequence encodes CASSPRRGETQYF.

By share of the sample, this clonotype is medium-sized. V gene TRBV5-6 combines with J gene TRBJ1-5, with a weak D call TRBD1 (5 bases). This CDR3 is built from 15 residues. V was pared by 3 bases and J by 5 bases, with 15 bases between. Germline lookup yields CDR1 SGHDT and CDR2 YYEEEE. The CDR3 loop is CASSSVPGADQPQHF. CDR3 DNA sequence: TGTGCCAGCAGCTCTGTCCCCGGGGCGGATCAGCCCCAGCATTTT. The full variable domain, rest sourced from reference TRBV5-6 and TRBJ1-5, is DAGVTQSPTHLIKTRGQQVTLRCSPKSGHDTVSWYQQALGQGPQFIFQYYEEEERQRGNFPDRFSGHQFPNYSSELNVNALLLGDSALYLCASSSVPGADQPQHFGDGTRLSIL.

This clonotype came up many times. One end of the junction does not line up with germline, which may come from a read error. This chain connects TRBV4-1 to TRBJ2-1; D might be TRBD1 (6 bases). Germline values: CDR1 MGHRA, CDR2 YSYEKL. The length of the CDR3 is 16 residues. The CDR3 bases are TGCGCCAGCAGTCAAGGGGGTGTCGGGACCAACAATGAGCAGTTCTTC. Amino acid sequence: CASSQGGVGTNNEQFF.

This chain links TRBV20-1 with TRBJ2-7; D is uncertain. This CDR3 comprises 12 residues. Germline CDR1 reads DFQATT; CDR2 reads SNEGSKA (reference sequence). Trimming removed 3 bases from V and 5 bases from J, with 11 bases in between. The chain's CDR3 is CSARGGGHEQYF. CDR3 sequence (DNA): TGCAGTGCTAGGGGCGGTGGCCACGAGCAGTACTTC.

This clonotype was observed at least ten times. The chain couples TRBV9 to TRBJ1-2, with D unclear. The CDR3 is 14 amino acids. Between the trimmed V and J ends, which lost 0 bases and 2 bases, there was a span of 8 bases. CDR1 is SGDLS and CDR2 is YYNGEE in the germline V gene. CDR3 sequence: CASSVVAGNYGYTF. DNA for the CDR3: TGTGCCAGCAGCGTAGTCGCAGGAAACTATGGCTACACCTTC.

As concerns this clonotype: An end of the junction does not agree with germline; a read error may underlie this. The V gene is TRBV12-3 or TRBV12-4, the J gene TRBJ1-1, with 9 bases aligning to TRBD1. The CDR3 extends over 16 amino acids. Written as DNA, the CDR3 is TGTTCCAGCAATTCTCCACTGACAGGGGGAACTACTGAAGCTTTCTTT. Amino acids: CSSNSPLTGGTTEAFF.

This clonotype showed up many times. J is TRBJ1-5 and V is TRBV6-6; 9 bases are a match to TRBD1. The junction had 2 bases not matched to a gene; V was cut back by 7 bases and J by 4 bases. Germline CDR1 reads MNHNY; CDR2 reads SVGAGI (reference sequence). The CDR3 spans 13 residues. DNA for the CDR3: TGTGCCAGCATACAGGGGGCGAATCAGCCCCAGCATTTT. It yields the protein CASIQGANQPQHF.

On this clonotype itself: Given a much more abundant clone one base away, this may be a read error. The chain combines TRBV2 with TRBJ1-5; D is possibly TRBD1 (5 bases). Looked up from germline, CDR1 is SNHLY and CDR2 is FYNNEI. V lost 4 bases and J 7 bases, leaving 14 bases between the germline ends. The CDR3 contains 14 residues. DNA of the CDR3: TGTGCCAGCAGTGCAAGCCAGGGTAGACAGCCCCAGCATTTT. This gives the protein CASSASQGRQPQHF.

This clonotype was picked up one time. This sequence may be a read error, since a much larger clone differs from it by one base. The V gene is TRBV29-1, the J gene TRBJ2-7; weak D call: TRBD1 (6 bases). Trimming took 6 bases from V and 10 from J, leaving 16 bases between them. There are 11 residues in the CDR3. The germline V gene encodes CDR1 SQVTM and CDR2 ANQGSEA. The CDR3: CSVQGTGDQYF. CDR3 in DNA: TGCAGCGTACAGGGAACGGGTGATCAGTACTTC.

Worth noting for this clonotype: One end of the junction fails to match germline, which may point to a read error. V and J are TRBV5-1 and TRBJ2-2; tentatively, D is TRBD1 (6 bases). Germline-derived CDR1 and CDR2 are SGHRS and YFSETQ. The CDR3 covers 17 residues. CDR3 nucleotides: TGCGCCAGCAGCGCCTCGCTTCGGACAGTAAGGGACACCGAGCAGTTTTTT. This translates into CASSASLRTVRDTEQFF. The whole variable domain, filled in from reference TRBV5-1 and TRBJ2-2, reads KAGVTQTPRYLIKTRGQQVTLSCSPISGHRSVSWYQQTPGQGLQFLFEYFSETQRNKGNFPGRFSGRQFSNSRSEMNVSTLELGDSALYLCASSASLRTVRDTEQFFGEGSRLTVL.

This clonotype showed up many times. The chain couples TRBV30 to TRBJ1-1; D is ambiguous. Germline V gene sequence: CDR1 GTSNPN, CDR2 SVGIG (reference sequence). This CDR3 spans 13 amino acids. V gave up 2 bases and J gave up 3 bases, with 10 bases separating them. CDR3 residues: CAWSLQRHTEAFF. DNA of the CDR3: TGTGCCTGGAGTCTACAGCGTCACACTGAAGCTTTCTTT.

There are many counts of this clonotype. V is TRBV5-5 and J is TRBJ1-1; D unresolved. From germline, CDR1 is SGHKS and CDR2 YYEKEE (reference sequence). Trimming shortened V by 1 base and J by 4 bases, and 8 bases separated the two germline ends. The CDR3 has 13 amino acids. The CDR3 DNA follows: TGTGCCAGCAGCTTGTTTGTGGGCACTGAAGCTTTCTTT. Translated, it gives CASSLFVGTEAFF.

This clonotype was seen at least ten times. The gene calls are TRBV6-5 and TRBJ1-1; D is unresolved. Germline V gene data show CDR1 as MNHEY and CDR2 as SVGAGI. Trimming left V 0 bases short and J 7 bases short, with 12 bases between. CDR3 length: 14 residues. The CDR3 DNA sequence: TGTGCCAGCAGTTACTCGACTGTAGTCAGTGAAGCTTTCTTT. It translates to CASSYSTVVSEAFF.

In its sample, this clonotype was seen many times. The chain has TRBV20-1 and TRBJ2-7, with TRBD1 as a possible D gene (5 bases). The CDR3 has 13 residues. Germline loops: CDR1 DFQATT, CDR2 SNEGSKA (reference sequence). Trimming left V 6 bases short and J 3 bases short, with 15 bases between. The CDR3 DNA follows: TGCAGTGCGGAAAACAGGAGAAGCTACGAGCAGTACTTC. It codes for CSAENRRSYEQYF.

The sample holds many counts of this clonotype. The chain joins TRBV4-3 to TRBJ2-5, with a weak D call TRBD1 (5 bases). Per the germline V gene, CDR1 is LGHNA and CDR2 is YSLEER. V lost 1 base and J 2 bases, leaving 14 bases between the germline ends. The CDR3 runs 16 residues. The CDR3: CASSQGAYRPQETQYF. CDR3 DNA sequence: TGCGCCAGCAGCCAAGGTGCCTACAGGCCTCAAGAGACCCAGTACTTC.

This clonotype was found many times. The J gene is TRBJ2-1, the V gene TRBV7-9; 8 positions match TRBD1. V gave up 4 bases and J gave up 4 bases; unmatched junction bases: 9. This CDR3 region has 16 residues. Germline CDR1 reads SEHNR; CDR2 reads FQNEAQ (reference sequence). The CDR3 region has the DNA TGTGCCAGCAGCTCTCAGGCAGGGGGCTCATACAATGAGCAGTTCTTC. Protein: CASSSQAGGSYNEQFF. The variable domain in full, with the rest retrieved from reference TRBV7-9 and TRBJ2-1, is DTGVSQNPRHKITKRGQNVTFRCDPISEHNRLYWYRQTLGQGPEFLTYFQNEAQLEKSRLLSDRFSAERPKGSFSTLEIQRTEQGDSAMYLCASSSQAGGSYNEQFFGPGTRLTVL.

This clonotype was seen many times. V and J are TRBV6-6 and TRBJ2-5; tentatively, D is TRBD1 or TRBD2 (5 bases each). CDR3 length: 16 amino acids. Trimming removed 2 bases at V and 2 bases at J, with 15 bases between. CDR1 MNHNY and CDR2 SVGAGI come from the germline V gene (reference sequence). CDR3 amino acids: CASSYGVGTLQETQYF. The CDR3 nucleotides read TGTGCCAGCAGTTACGGGGTGGGGACCCTGCAAGAGACCCAGTACTTC.

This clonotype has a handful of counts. This CDR3 is CSARVRSGGLAGNTIYF. The CDR3 DNA reads TGCAGTGCTAGAGTGCGGTCGGGGGGCTTGGCTGGAAACACCATATATTTT. This chain joins TRBV20-1 and TRBJ1-3, with D possibly matching TRBD1 (6 bases). Germline CDR1 and CDR2: DFQATT and SNEGSKA (reference sequence). V shed 1 base and J shed 2 bases, with 18 bases lying between them. This CDR3 comprises 17 residues.